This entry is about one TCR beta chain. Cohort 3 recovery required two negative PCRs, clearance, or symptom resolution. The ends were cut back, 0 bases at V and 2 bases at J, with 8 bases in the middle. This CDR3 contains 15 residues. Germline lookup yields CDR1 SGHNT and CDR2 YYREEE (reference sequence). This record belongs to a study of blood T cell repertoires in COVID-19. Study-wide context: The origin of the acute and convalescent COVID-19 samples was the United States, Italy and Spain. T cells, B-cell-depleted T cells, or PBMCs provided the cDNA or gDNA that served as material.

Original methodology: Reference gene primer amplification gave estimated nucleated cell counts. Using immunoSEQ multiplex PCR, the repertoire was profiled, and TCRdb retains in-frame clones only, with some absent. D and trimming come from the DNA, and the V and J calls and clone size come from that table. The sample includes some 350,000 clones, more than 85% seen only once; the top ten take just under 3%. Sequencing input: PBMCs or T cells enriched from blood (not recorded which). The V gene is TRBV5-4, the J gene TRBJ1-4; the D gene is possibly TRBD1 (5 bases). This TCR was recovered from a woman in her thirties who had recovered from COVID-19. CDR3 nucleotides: TGTGCCAGCAGCTTGGCCGGGGGTACTAATGAAAAACTGTTTTTT. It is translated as CASSLAGGTNEKLFF.